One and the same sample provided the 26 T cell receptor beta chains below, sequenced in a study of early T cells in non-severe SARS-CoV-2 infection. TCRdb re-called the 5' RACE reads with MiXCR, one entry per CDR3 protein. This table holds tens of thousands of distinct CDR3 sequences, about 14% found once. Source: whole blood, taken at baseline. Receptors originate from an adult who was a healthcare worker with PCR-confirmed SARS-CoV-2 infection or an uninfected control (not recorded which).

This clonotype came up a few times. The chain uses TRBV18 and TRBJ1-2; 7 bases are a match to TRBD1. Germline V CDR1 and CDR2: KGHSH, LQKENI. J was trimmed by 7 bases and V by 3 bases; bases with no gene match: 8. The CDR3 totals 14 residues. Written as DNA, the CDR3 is TGTGCCAGCTCACCCTCCGACAGGGTCCTTGGCTACACCTTC. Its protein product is CASSPSDRVLGYTF.

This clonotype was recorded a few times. The CDR3 is CASRLTTTGKSTDTQYF. The CDR3 DNA follows: TGTGCCAGCAGGTTAACTACCACAGGGAAATCTACAGATACGCAGTATTTT. V gene TRBV7-9 combines with J gene TRBJ2-3; tentative D call: TRBD1 (6 bases). V lost 6 bases, J lost 3 bases, and 22 bases lay in between. Germline V CDR1 and CDR2: SEHNR, FQNEAQ (reference sequence). The CDR3 is 17 amino acids.

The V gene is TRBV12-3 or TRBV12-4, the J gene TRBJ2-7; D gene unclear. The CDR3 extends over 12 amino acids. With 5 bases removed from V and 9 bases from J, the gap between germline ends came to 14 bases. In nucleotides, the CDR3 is TGTGCCAGCAGTCCAGAACCTTTGTGGCAGTACTTC. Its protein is CASSPEPLWQYF.

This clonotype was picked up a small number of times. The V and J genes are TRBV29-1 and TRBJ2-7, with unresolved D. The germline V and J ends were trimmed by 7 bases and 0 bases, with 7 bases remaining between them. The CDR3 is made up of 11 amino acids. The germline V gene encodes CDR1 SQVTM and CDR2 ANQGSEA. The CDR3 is CSGRNSYEQYF. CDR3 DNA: TGCAGCGGGCGGAACTCCTACGAGCAGTACTTC.

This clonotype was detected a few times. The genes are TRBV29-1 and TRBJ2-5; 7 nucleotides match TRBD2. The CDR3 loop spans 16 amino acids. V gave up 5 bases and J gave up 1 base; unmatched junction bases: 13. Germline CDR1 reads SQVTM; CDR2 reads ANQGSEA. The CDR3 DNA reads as TGCAGCGTTCTCCTGGCGGGCTCGGGGGGCCAAGAGACCCAGTACTTC. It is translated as CSVLLAGSGGQETQYF.

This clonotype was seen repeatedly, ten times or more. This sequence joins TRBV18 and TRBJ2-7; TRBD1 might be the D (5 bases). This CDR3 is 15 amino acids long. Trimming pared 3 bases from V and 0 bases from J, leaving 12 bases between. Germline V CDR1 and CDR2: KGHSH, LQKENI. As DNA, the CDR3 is TGTGCCAGCTCACCTACTCTGGACAACTCCTACGAGCAGTACTTC. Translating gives CASSPTLDNSYEQYF.

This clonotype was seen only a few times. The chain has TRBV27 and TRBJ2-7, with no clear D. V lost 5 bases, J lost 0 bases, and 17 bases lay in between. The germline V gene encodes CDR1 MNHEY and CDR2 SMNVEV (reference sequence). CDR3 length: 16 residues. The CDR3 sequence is CASSLVAQSSSYEQYF. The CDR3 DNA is TGTGCCAGCAGTCTGGTGGCACAGTCTAGCTCCTACGAGCAGTACTTC.

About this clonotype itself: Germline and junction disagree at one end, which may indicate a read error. The CDR3 protein is CASSQKGTTVGTGELSF. The CDR3 region has the DNA TGCGCCAGCAGCCAGAAGGGGACTACAGTCGGCACCGGGGAGCTGTCTTTT. The V and J genes are TRBV5-1 and TRBJ2-2, with TRBD2 matching 7 bases. Germline V CDR1 and CDR2: SGHRS, YFSETQ. The CDR3 runs 17 residues.

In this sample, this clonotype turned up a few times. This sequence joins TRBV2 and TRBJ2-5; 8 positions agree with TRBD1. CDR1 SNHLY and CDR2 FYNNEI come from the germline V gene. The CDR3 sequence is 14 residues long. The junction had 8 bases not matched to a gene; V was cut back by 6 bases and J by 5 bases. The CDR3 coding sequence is TGTGCCAGCAGCCCCGGCAGGGGGCCGGAGACCCAGTACTTC. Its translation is CASSPGRGPETQYF.

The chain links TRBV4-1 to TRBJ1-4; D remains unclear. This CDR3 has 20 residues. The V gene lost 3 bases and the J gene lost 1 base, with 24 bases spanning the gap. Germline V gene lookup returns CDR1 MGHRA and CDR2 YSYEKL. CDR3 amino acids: CASSQLPGGGPSGTNEKLFF. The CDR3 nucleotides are TGCGCCAGCAGCCAGCTCCCGGGAGGCGGCCCTTCGGGAACTAATGAAAAACTGTTTTTT.

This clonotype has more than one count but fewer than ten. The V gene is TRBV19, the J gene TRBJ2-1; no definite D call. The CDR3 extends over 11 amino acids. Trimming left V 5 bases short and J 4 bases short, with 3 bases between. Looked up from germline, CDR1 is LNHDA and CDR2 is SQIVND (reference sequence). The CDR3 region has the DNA TGTGCCAGTAGTGTATACAATGAGCAGTTCTTC. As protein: CASSVYNEQFF. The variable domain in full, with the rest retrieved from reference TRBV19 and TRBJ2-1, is DGGITQSPKYLFRKEGQNVTLSCEQNLNHDAMYWYRQDPGQGLRLIYYSQIVNDFQKGDIAEGYSVSREKKESFPLTVTSAQKNPTAFYLCASSVYNEQFFGPGTRLTVL.

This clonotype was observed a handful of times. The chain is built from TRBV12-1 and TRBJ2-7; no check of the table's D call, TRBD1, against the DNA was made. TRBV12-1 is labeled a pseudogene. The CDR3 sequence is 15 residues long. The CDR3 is CASSPGSGIGYEQYF. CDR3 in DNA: TGTGCCAGCAGCCCGGGATCGGGGATAGGGTACGAGCAGTACTTC.

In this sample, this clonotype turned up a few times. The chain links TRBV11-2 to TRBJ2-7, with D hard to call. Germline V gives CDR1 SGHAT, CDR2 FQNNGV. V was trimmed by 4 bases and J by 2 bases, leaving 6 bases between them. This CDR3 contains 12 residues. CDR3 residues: CASSWVAYEQYF. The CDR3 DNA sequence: TGTGCCAGCAGCTGGGTAGCCTACGAGCAGTACTTC.

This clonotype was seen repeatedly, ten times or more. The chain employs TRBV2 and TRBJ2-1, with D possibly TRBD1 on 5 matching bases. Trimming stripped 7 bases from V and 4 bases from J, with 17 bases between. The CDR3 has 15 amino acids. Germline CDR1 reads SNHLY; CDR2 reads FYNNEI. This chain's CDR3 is CASTRQYRSYNEQFF. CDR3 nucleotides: TGTGCCAGCACCAGACAGTACCGATCTTACAATGAGCAGTTCTTC.

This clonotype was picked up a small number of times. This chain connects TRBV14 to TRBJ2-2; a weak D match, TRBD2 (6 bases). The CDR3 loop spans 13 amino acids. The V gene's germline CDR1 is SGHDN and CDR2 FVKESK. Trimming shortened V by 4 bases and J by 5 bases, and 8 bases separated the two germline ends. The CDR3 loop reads CASSRGGTGELFF. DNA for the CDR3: TGTGCCAGCAGCCGTGGGGGGACCGGGGAGCTGTTTTTT.

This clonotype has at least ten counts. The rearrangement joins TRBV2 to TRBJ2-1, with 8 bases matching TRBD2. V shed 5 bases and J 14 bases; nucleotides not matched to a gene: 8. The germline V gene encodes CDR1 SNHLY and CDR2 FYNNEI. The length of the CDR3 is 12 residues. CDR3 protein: CASSSGSGKEFF. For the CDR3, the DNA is TGTGCCAGCAGTTCAGGTAGCGGGAAGGAGTTCTTC.

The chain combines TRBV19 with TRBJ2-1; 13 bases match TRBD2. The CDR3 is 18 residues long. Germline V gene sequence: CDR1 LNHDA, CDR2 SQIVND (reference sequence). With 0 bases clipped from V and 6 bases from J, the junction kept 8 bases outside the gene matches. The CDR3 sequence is CASSIEPVGLAGVNEQFF. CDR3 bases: TGTGCCAGTAGTATAGAGCCCGTCGGACTAGCGGGAGTCAATGAGCAGTTCTTC. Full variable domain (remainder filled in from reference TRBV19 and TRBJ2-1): DGGITQSPKYLFRKEGQNVTLSCEQNLNHDAMYWYRQDPGQGLRLIYYSQIVNDFQKGDIAEGYSVSREKKESFPLTVTSAQKNPTAFYLCASSIEPVGLAGVNEQFFGPGTRLTVL.

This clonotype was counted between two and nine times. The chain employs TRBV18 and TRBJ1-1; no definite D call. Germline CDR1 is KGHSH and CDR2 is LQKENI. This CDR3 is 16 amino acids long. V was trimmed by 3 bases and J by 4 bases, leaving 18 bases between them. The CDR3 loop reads CASSPPRLGGSTEAFF. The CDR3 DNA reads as TGTGCCAGCTCACCTCCGAGACTCGGCGGGAGCACTGAAGCTTTCTTT.

CDR3 region: CASSLVQGGQETQYF. CDR3 coding DNA: TGTGCCAGCAGTTTAGTTCAGGGCGGGCAAGAGACCCAGTACTTC. The V and J genes are TRBV27 and TRBJ2-5, with D perhaps being TRBD1 or TRBD2 (5 bases each). The germline V and J ends were trimmed by 2 bases and 2 bases, with 12 bases remaining between them. Germline V gene lookup returns CDR1 MNHEY and CDR2 SMNVEV (reference sequence). This CDR3 is 15 amino acids long.

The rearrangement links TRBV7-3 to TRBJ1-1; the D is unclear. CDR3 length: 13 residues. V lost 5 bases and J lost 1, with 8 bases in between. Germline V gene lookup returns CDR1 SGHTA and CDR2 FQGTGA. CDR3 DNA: TGTGCCAGCAGCCGTACAACGAACACTGAAGCTTTCTTT. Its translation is CASSRTTNTEAFF.

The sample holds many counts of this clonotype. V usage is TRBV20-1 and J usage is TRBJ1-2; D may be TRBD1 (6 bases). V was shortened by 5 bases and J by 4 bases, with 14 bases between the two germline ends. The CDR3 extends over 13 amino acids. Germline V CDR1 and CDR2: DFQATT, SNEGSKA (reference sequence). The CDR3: CSAPSTGIYGYTF. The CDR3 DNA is TGCAGTGCTCCGAGTACAGGGATCTATGGCTACACCTTC.

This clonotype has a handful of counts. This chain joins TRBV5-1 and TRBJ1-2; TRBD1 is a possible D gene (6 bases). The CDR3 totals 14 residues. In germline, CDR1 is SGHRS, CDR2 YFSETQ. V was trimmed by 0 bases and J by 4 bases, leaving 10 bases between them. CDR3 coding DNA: TGCGCCAGCAGCTTGGGGGTACAGGGCTATGGCTACACCTTC. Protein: CASSLGVQGYGYTF.

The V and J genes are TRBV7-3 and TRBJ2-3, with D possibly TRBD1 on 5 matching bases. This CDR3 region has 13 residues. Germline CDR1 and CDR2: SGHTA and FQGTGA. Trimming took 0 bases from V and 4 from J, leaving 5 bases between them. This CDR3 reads CASSLTGADTQYF. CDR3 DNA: TGTGCCAGCAGCTTAACAGGGGCAGATACGCAGTATTTT.

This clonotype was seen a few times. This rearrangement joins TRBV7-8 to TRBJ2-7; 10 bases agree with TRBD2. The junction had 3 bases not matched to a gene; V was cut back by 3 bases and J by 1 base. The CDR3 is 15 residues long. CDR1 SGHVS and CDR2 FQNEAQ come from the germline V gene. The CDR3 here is CASSFRTSGSYEQYF. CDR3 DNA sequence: TGTGCCAGCAGCTTTAGGACTAGCGGTTCCTACGAGCAGTACTTC. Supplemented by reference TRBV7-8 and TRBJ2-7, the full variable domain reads GAGVSQSPRYKVAKRGQDVALRCDPISGHVSLFWYQQALGQGPEFLTYFQNEAQLDKSGLPSDRFFAERPEGSVSTLKIQRTQQEDSAVYLCASSFRTSGSYEQYFGPGTRLTVT.

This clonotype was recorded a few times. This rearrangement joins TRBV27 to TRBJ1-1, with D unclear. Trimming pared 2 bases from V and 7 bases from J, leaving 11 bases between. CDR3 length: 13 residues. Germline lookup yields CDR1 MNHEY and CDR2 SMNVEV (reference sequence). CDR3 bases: TGTGCCAGCAGTTTAATCGCGGAAGATGAAGCTTTCTTT. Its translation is CASSLIAEDEAFF.

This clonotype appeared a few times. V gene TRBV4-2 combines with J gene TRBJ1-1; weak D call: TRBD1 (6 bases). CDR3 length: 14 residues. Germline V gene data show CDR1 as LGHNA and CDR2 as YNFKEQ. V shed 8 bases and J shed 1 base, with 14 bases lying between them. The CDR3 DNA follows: TGTGCCAGCGGTCGGACAGCCCCGAACACTGAAGCTTTCTTT. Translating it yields CASGRTAPNTEAFF.